This T cell receptor beta chain originates from a study of cytomegalovirus exposure and HLA in healthy donors. At the level of the study: Across roughly 400 genotyped donors, about 86% landed in the Caucasian-associated ancestry cluster. Study results and limitations: A list of 164 TCR beta chains associated with cytomegalovirus was given. Association with HLA alleles at 0.05 false discovery rate was found for 16,951 TCR beta sequences in a later analysis.

Use of 60 Vbeta and 13 Jbeta primers characterized the PCR. Produced via immunoSEQ multiplex PCR; TCRdb's table is partial and in-frame only. The sample lists 130,000 or so clones, around 65% seen once, with about 1.5% in the top ten. Participants comprised healthy donors of bone marrow. Germline V gene sequence: CDR1 ENHRY, CDR2 SYGVKD. CDR3 length: 15 residues. V was pared by 0 bases and J by 3 bases, with 9 bases between. Remarks on this clone: Its matching antigen is unknown.

The source is a young man in good health and CMV-seronegative. What was sequenced was PBMCs. The chain couples TRBV10-3 to TRBJ1-5; no reliable D call. The DNA of the CDR3 is TGTGCCATCAGTGAGTCGCGAGGGAACAATCAGCCCCAGCATTTT. The encoded protein is CAISESRGNNQPQHF.